The 25 T cell receptor beta chains in this list originate from one sample, sequenced in a study of blood T cells in healthy people across ages. The use of a sample-barcoded 5' primer and a J-beta primer mix characterized a second PCR of about 7 to 12 cycles. TCRdb re-analysed the 5' RACE reads in MiXCR, keeping a single row per CDR3 protein. The data show approximately 770,000 distinct CDR3 sequences, with roughly 60% seen just once and approximately 20% held by the top ten. The sequencing input was blood. These receptor sequences come from a man aged 25-45 years in good health.

This clonotype was found a few times. CDR3 loop: CASSPPGLAGGVNIQYF. The CDR3 nucleotides are TGTGCCAGCAGCCCTCCGGGACTAGCGGGAGGGGTAAACATTCAGTACTTC. This chain uses TRBV7-2 with TRBJ2-4; 16 nucleotides align to TRBD2. V trimming: 5 bases; J trimming: 6 bases; junction bases outside the gene matches: 7. The CDR3 runs to 17 residues. Germline V CDR1 and CDR2: SGHTA, FQGNSA.

A few counts support this clonotype. The rearrangement joins TRBV20-1 to TRBJ2-7; no definite D call. Germline V CDR1 and CDR2: DFQATT, SNEGSKA (reference sequence). This CDR3 comprises 11 residues. V dropped 6 bases and J dropped 6 bases, with 12 bases sitting between them. The DNA for the CDR3 is TGCAGTGCCACGCTGGAAGGCGAGCAGTACTTC. It codes for CSATLEGEQYF.

This sequence joins TRBV7-9 and TRBJ2-5; perhaps TRBD2 as D (6 bases). This CDR3 has 15 residues. Germline CDR1 is SEHNR and CDR2 is FQNEAQ (reference sequence). Trimming shortened V by 2 bases and J by 4 bases, and 14 bases separated the two germline ends. This chain's CDR3 is CASSLSPRRGETQYF. The CDR3 bases are TGTGCCAGCAGCTTAAGCCCGAGGAGGGGAGAGACCCAGTACTTC.

A remark on this clonotype: The junction shows a germline mismatch at one end, possibly a read error. The rearrangement joins TRBV5-1 to TRBJ2-2, with 7 bases fitting TRBD2. CDR3 size: 16 residues. Germline assignment: CDR1 SGHRS and CDR2 YFSETQ. The CDR3 DNA reads as TGCGCCGGCAGCCCCACCGGGGGGACGAACACCGGGGAGCTGTTTTTT. It specifies CAGSPTGGTNTGELFF.

This chain links TRBV7-9 with TRBJ2-2; the match to TRBD2 covers 7 bases. The trim removed 3 bases at V and 7 bases at J, leaving 2 bases unmatched. The germline CDR1 and CDR2 sequences are SEHNR and FQNEAQ (reference sequence). There are 13 residues in the CDR3. The CDR3 nucleotides read TGTGCCAGCAGCTTGGCTAGCGGCGGGGAGCTGTTTTTT. Its protein product is CASSLASGGELFF.

V and J are TRBV20-1 and TRBJ1-1; the match to TRBD1 covers 7 bases. The V segment lost 6 bases and the J segment 1 base; nucleotides outside the gene matches: 8. Germline CDR1 is DFQATT and CDR2 is SNEGSKA (reference sequence). The CDR3 contains 14 residues. The CDR3 DNA reads as TGCAGTGCGGGAGCTTGGGACAGGAACACTGAAGCTTTCTTT. Its translation: CSAGAWDRNTEAFF.

V and J are TRBV4-1 and TRBJ2-1; D is unresolved. The V end lost 1 base, the J end lost 9 bases, and 19 bases lay between the germline ends. CDR3 length: 16 amino acids. Germline V gene sequence: CDR1 MGHRA, CDR2 YSYEKL. The chain's CDR3 is CASSQGPGLGESEQFF. DNA of the CDR3: TGCGCCAGCAGCCAAGGCCCTGGGCTGGGCGAATCTGAGCAGTTCTTC.

This sequence joins TRBV9 and TRBJ2-7; D perhaps matches TRBD1 (6 bases). The CDR3 loop spans 12 amino acids. V was shortened by 6 bases and J by 3 bases, with 10 bases between the two germline ends. From germline, CDR1 is SGDLS and CDR2 YYNGEE. The CDR3 nucleotides read TGTGCCAGCATACAGGGCAGCTACGAGCAGTACTTC. This encodes CASIQGSYEQYF.

The rearrangement uses TRBV3-1 and TRBJ2-4; 8 nucleotides agree with TRBD1. The J segment lost 3 bases and the V segment lost 0 bases, leaving 7 bases of the junction unmatched. This CDR3 region has 17 residues. Looked up from germline, CDR1 is LGHDT and CDR2 is YNNKEL (reference sequence). The CDR3 DNA reads TGTGCCAGCAGCCAAGATTACAGGGGGTTCGTCAAAAACATTCAGTACTTC. Translating gives CASSQDYRGFVKNIQYF.

This clonotype was recorded a few times. The chain recombines TRBV3-1 with TRBJ2-5; TRBD1 aligns across 12 bases. Germline V CDR1 and CDR2: LGHDT, YNNKEL (reference sequence). V lost 1 base, J lost 4 bases, and 4 bases stayed unmatched. This CDR3 has 16 residues. CDR3 sequence: CASSQAGDRGPETQYF. CDR3 bases: TGTGCCAGCAGCCAAGCGGGGGACAGGGGGCCAGAGACCCAGTACTTC.

This chain links TRBV20-1 with TRBJ2-7; 7 nucleotides line up with TRBD1. The CDR3 consists of 12 residues. V lost 5 bases and J lost 7; bases outside the gene matches: 8. From germline, CDR1 is DFQATT and CDR2 SNEGSKA (reference sequence). The CDR3 region is CSASGQAREQYF. As DNA, the CDR3 is TGCAGTGCTTCAGGACAGGCGAGAGAGCAGTACTTC.

This clonotype was seen a few times. The CDR3 loop is CASSLQQEANSPLHF. CDR3 sequence (DNA): TGTGCCAGCAGTTTACAACAGGAAGCTAATTCACCCCTCCACTTT. The chain uses TRBV27 and TRBJ1-6, with a possible D match to TRBD1 (5 bases). Trimming removed 2 bases at V and 6 bases at J, with 11 bases between. The CDR3 has 15 amino acids. Germline V gene lookup returns CDR1 MNHEY and CDR2 SMNVEV (reference sequence).

This clonotype was seen once. The genes are TRBV4-1 and TRBJ1-1, with D possibly TRBD1 on 6 matching bases. The CDR3 has 15 amino acids. Germline lookup yields CDR1 MGHRA and CDR2 YSYEKL. V lost 0 bases and J 5 bases, leaving 13 bases between the germline ends. This CDR3 is CASSQDWGRRTEAFF. The CDR3 nucleotides are TGCGCCAGCAGCCAAGATTGGGGGCGGAGGACTGAAGCTTTCTTT.

This clonotype was found a few times. This chain joins TRBV29-1 and TRBJ2-7; the D gene could be TRBD1 or TRBD2 (5 bases each). From germline, CDR1 is SQVTM and CDR2 ANQGSEA. The CDR3 is 17 amino acids. Trimming left V 4 bases short and J 1 base short, with 23 bases between. Here the CDR3 reads CSVVMKSERGPSYEQYF. The DNA for the CDR3 is TGCAGCGTTGTCATGAAGTCGGAGAGGGGACCTTCCTACGAGCAGTACTTC.

The V gene is TRBV6-2 or TRBV6-3, the J gene TRBJ1-1, with D hard to call. V dropped 2 bases and J dropped 5 bases, with 15 bases sitting between them. The CDR3 extends over 15 amino acids. CDR1 and CDR2 (germline): MNHEY, SVGEGT. The CDR3 bases are TGTGCCAGCAGTTACAAGTTCTCCGGGCAAACTGAAGCTTTCTTT. Protein product: CASSYKFSGQTEAFF.

This clonotype was observed a handful of times. The J gene is TRBJ2-5, the V gene TRBV3-1, with 9 bases fitting TRBD1. Germline V gene sequence: CDR1 LGHDT, CDR2 YNNKEL (reference sequence). This CDR3 is 13 amino acids long. After removal of 1 base from V and 7 bases from J, the junction contained 1 base not matched to a gene. DNA of the CDR3: TGTGCCAGCAGCCAAGGGGACAGGGCGACCCAGTACTTC. Its protein is CASSQGDRATQYF.

The chain combines TRBV12-3 or TRBV12-4 with TRBJ1-1; 11 positions match TRBD1. The length of the CDR3 is 14 residues. Trimming at V came to 6 bases and at J to 6 bases, leaving 6 bases not matched to a gene. The CDR3 spells CASSAGDRGAEAFF. CDR3 coding DNA: TGTGCCAGCAGCGCCGGGGACAGGGGGGCTGAAGCTTTCTTT.

The rearrangement joins TRBV11-2 to TRBJ2-5, with TRBD1 matching 9 bases. The CDR3 totals 16 residues. V was pared by 3 bases and J by 11 bases, with 16 bases of the junction left unmatched. The V gene's germline CDR1 is SGHAT and CDR2 FQNNGV. The CDR3 region is CASSFNRGLLKTEQYF. The CDR3 nucleotides read TGTGCCAGCAGCTTTAACAGGGGGCTTTTGAAGACTGAGCAGTACTTC.

The V call is TRBV29-1, the J call TRBJ2-1; D gene unclear. Trimming stripped 3 bases from V and 5 bases from J, with 8 bases between. The CDR3 runs to 12 residues. Germline V gene sequence: CDR1 SQVTM, CDR2 ANQGSEA. As DNA, the CDR3 is TGCAGCGTTGATAACGGTAACAATGAGCAGTTCTTC. Translated, it gives CSVDNGNNEQFF.

This sequence joins TRBV24-1 and TRBJ2-3, with 10 bases lining up with TRBD2. This CDR3 is built from 14 residues. V trimming: 3 bases; J trimming: 6 bases; junction bases outside the gene matches: 2. Germline V gene data show CDR1 as KGHDR and CDR2 as SFDVKD. The CDR3 region is CATSDPSGSDTQYF. DNA of the CDR3: TGTGCCACCAGTGATCCTAGCGGGAGCGATACGCAGTATTTT.

This clonotype was seen more than once but under ten times. The chain is built from TRBV29-1 and TRBJ1-2, with no clear D. This CDR3 has 11 residues. Germline V gene sequence: CDR1 SQVTM, CDR2 ANQGSEA. V was pared by 3 bases and J by 7 bases, with 9 bases between. CDR3 loop: CSVDSSSGYTF. The CDR3 region has the DNA TGCAGCGTTGATTCTTCTAGTGGCTACACCTTC.

This rearrangement joins TRBV6-1 to TRBJ2-7, with D uncertain. The CDR3 length is 11 residues. The V and J ends lost 7 bases and 4 bases respectively, with 8 bases between them. Per the germline V gene, CDR1 is MNHNS and CDR2 is SASEGT. This chain's CDR3 is CASNGVYEQYF. CDR3 DNA sequence: TGTGCCAGCAATGGGGTGTACGAGCAGTACTTC.

The chain links TRBV29-1 to TRBJ2-1, with 7 bases matching TRBD1. This CDR3 region has 11 residues. The V segment lost 5 bases and the J segment 10 bases; nucleotides outside the gene matches: 5. The germline gives CDR1 SQVTM, CDR2 ANQGSEA. The CDR3 loop reads CSVPQGKEQFF. The CDR3, as DNA: TGCAGCGTTCCACAGGGGAAGGAGCAGTTCTTC.

The CDR3 sequence is CASSLWGYNEQYF. DNA of the CDR3: TGCGCCAGCAGCTTGTGGGGTTACAATGAGCAGTACTTC. The chain joins TRBV5-1 to TRBJ2-1, with D unclear. The J call may be faulty, since TRBJ2-7 better matches the DNA end. Germline V gene sequence: CDR1 SGHRS, CDR2 YFSETQ. The CDR3 is made up of 13 amino acids.

The chain couples TRBV2 to TRBJ1-2; the D gene is possibly TRBD1 (6 bases). CDR1 SNHLY and CDR2 FYNNEI come from the germline V gene. Trimming took 8 bases from V and 6 from J, leaving 13 bases between them. The CDR3 spans 12 residues. CDR3 nucleotide sequence: TGTGCCAGCGGGCTCGGGGGGCATGGCTACACCTTC. Translation: CASGLGGHGYTF.